One and the same sample provided the 27 T cell receptor beta chains below, sequenced in a study of beta chain features in type 1 diabetes (dated by TCRdb to the late 2010s). Libraries were prepared through the immunoSEQ multiplex PCR assay. The entire isolated RNA was reverse transcribed using the High Capacity cDNA Reverse Transcription Kit, and thus expressed TCRB transcripts were sequenced. TCRdb limited this immuneACCESS table to in-frame rearrangements with V and J called. A share of clones is missing; checked studies link under half to unresolved V genes, and the rest is unexplained. Present in this sample are 200,000 to 250,000 clones, less than 35% of which were seen just once. The top ten clonotypes cover roughly 4.1% of the sample. The sample was central memory CD4+ T cells from blood. The receptors were sampled from a man in his thirties or forties in good health.

V gene TRBV7-2 combines with J gene TRBJ2-4; tentative D call: TRBD2 (6 bases). The CDR3 consists of 14 residues. From germline, CDR1 is SGHTA and CDR2 FQGNSA. V gave up 4 bases and J gave up 7 bases, with 14 bases separating them. The CDR3 coding sequence is TGTGCCAGCAGCTCCCCCGGCGGGATGAACATTCAGTACTTC. Translated: CASSSPGGMNIQYF. The entire variable domain, with the rest obtained from reference TRBV7-2 and TRBJ2-4, is as follows: GAGVSQSPSNKVTEKGKDVELRCDPISGHTALYWYRQSLGQGLEFLIYFQGNSAPDKSGLPSDRFSAERTGGSVSTLTIQRTQQEDSAVYLCASSSPGGMNIQYFGAGTRLSVL.

This chain uses TRBV6-4 with TRBJ2-1; TRBD1 aligns across 8 bases. The CDR3 extends over 14 amino acids. Unmatched junction bases numbered 5, after V lost 7 bases and J lost 3 bases. Germline CDR1 is MRHNA and CDR2 is SNTAGT. CDR3 loop: CASNDRGIYNEQFF. CDR3 nucleotide sequence: TGTGCCAGCAACGACAGGGGTATCTACAATGAGCAGTTCTTC.

There are a few counts of this clone. The chain employs TRBV5-4 and TRBJ2-5, with TRBD2 as a possible D gene (6 bases). Germline CDR1 SGHNT, CDR2 YYREEE (reference sequence). CDR3 length: 13 amino acids. V lost 5 bases and J 2 bases, leaving 10 bases between the germline ends. CDR3 sequence: CASSTSPQETQYF. The CDR3 DNA follows: TGTGCCAGCAGTACTAGCCCGCAAGAGACCCAGTACTTC. The full variable domain, its missing parts supplied by reference TRBV5-4 and TRBJ2-5, is ETGVTQSPTHLIKTRGQQVTLRCSSQSGHNTVSWYQQALGQGPQFIFQYYREEENGRGNFPPRFSGLQFPNYSSELNVNALELDDSALYLCASSTSPQETQYFGPGTRLLVL.

This clone was detected only a few times. The DNA of the CDR3 is TGTGCCAGCAGCCCTAAGGGGACGAACTATGGCTACACCTTC. Translation gives CASSPKGTNYGYTF. V gene TRBV7-9 combines with J gene TRBJ1-2; possible D gene TRBD1, 5 bases. The germline CDR1 and CDR2 sequences are SEHNR and FQNEAQ (reference sequence). Between the trimmed V and J ends, which lost 5 bases and 2 bases, there was a span of 12 bases. This CDR3 has 14 residues.

The chain couples TRBV11-3 to TRBJ2-2; D is unresolved. V was shortened by 1 base and J by 5 bases, with 8 bases between the two germline ends. The CDR3 consists of 14 residues. Per germline, CDR1 SGHNT and CDR2 YENEEA. CDR3 protein: CASSLVGMTGELFF. The DNA of the CDR3 is TGTGCCAGCAGCTTAGTCGGAATGACCGGGGAGCTGTTTTTT.

This clone was picked up a small number of times. This chain connects TRBV2 to TRBJ1-2; D is perhaps TRBD1 (6 bases). Looked up from germline, CDR1 is SNHLY and CDR2 is FYNNEI. This CDR3 contains 16 residues. V dropped 3 bases and J dropped 8 bases, with 22 bases sitting between them. DNA for the CDR3: TGTGCCAGCAGTGATAGCGGCAGGGGAGGATCGAAAGGCTACACCTTC. Its protein product is CASSDSGRGGSKGYTF.

This CDR3 is CSVEHWTRDRAYEQYF. The CDR3 bases are TGCAGCGTTGAACATTGGACCCGGGACAGGGCCTACGAGCAGTACTTC. The rearrangement joins TRBV29-1 to TRBJ2-7; 9 nucleotides line up with TRBD1. J was trimmed by 2 bases and V by 2 bases; bases with no gene match: 10. CDR3 length equals 16 residues. The V gene's germline CDR1 is SQVTM and CDR2 ANQGSEA.

This clone came up a few times. The chain combines TRBV7-2 with TRBJ1-6; tentative D call: TRBD1 (6 bases). The germline V gene has CDR1 SGHTA and CDR2 FQGNSA. The V and J ends lost 5 bases and 6 bases respectively, with 11 bases between them. The CDR3 totals 14 residues. CDR3 nucleotide sequence: TGTGCCAGCAGCGCAGGACAGCTTAATTCACCCCTCCACTTT. It codes for CASSAGQLNSPLHF.

This clone was seen a few times. The rearrangement links TRBV25-1 to TRBJ2-7; 8 positions match TRBD1. J gave up 6 bases and V 4 bases, and 5 bases lay outside the gene matches. This CDR3 comprises 13 residues. Germline V gene data show CDR1 as MGHDK and CDR2 as SYGVNS. The CDR3 loop is CASSGTGGTEQYF. As DNA, the CDR3 is TGTGCCAGCAGTGGTACAGGGGGAACCGAGCAGTACTTC.

The rearrangement links TRBV5-1 to TRBJ2-2, with a possible D match to TRBD1 (6 bases). Trimming left V 5 bases short and J 2 bases short, with 16 bases between. Germline assignment: CDR1 SGHRS and CDR2 YFSETQ. The CDR3 runs to 16 residues. The CDR3 loop reads CASSQISGTNTGELFF. The CDR3 DNA follows: TGCGCCAGCAGTCAAATCTCCGGGACAAACACCGGGGAGCTGTTTTTT. Combining the CDR3 with reference TRBV5-1 and TRBJ2-2 gives the whole variable domain KAGVTQTPRYLIKTRGQQVTLSCSPISGHRSVSWYQQTPGQGLQFLFEYFSETQRNKGNFPGRFSGRQFSNSRSEMNVSTLELGDSALYLCASSQISGTNTGELFFGEGSRLTVL.

The V and J genes are TRBV15 and TRBJ1-5, with D unclear. Trimming left V 5 bases short and J 4 bases short, with 12 bases between. CDR3 length: 14 amino acids. Germline loops: CDR1 LNHNV, CDR2 YYDKDF (reference sequence). The CDR3 region has the DNA TGTGCCACCAGCTCCCGAACTGGGAATCAGCCCCAGCATTTT. This gives the protein CATSSRTGNQPQHF.

The chain carries TRBV4-3 and TRBJ2-1, with D unresolved. This CDR3 region has 12 residues. Germline V gene sequence: CDR1 LGHNA, CDR2 YSLEER. The V and J ends lost 2 bases and 7 bases respectively, with 6 bases between them. Here the CDR3 reads CASSQSVNEQFF. CDR3 bases: TGCGCCAGCAGCCAATCGGTAAATGAGCAGTTCTTC.

There are a few counts of this clone. This chain links TRBV29-1 with TRBJ2-5; tentatively, D is TRBD2 (6 bases). The V end was cut by 4 bases, the J end by 2 bases, with 14 bases between. Germline loops: CDR1 SQVTM, CDR2 ANQGSEA. The CDR3 extends over 14 amino acids. The CDR3 DNA reads TGCAGCGTTGCTGGGTATAGCGGTCAAGAGACCCAGTACTTC. Protein product: CSVAGYSGQETQYF.

This clone was observed a handful of times. The chain has TRBV7-2 and TRBJ2-3; TRBD2 is a possible D gene (6 bases). Trimming took off 5 bases at V and 7 bases at J, with 19 bases between the two ends. This CDR3 has 15 residues. Germline V gene sequence: CDR1 SGHTA, CDR2 FQGNSA. CDR3 loop: CASSHRSSGTNTQYF. CDR3 nucleotides: TGTGCCAGCAGCCACAGGAGTAGCGGAACTAATACGCAGTATTTT.

Comments on this clone: A much larger clonotype is one base distant, so this may be a read error. This specimen includes other DNA sequences encoding the same CDR3. The V call is TRBV6-1, the J call TRBJ2-6; D might be TRBD1 or TRBD2, each matching 6 bases. The CDR3 is 15 residues long. V lost 3 bases and J 4 bases, leaving 10 bases between the germline ends. Germline V CDR1 and CDR2: MNHNS, SASEGT. The CDR3 bases are TGTGCCAGCAGTGACGGGGGCGCGGGGGCCAACGTCCTGACTTTC. Translating gives CASSDGGAGANVLTF.

This clone was recorded at least ten times. The sample contains more than one DNA sequence encoding this CDR3. The rearrangement uses TRBV6-5 and TRBJ1-5, with D possibly TRBD1 on 6 matching bases. CDR1 and CDR2 from the germline V gene are MNHEY and SVGAGI. Trimming stripped 5 bases from V and 4 bases from J, with 9 bases between. This CDR3 is built from 13 residues. The CDR3 region is CASSGQQNQPQHF. The CDR3 DNA reads as TGTGCCAGCAGTGGACAGCAGAATCAGCCCCAGCATTTT.

This clone was picked up one time. The identical CDR3 is also encoded by other nucleotide sequences in the sample. This chain links TRBV7-9 with TRBJ2-7, with 9 bases aligning to TRBD2. This CDR3 has 14 amino acids. J lost 3 bases, V lost 0 bases, and 0 bases had no gene match. Germline V gene data show CDR1 as SEHNR and CDR2 as FQNEAQ (reference sequence). CDR3 sequence reads: CASSLASGSYEQYF. The CDR3 bases are TGTGCCAGCAGCTTAGCTAGCGGGAGCTACGAGCAGTACTTC.

This clone was found many times. The J gene is TRBJ2-1, the V gene TRBV2; D gene uncertain. V lost 2 bases and J 10 bases, leaving 15 bases between the germline ends. Germline V CDR1 and CDR2: SNHLY, FYNNEI. The CDR3 contains 14 residues. Here the CDR3 reads CASSEQLAMGEQFF. Here the CDR3 DNA reads TGTGCCAGCAGTGAACAGTTAGCTATGGGCGAGCAGTTCTTC.

This clone has more than one count but fewer than ten. The chain is built from TRBV4-3 and TRBJ2-7; D may be TRBD1 or TRBD2 (5 bases each). V lost 3 bases to trimming and J lost 1 base, with 16 bases between them. Germline V CDR1 and CDR2: LGHNA, YSLEER. The CDR3 consists of 16 residues. This CDR3 is CASSQRSGTNSYEQYF. CDR3 bases: TGCGCCAGCAGCCAGCGGTCCGGGACCAATTCCTACGAGCAGTACTTC.

The J gene is TRBJ2-7, the V gene TRBV12-2; the table's TRBD2 call for D was not verified on the DNA. TRBV12-2 is an annotated pseudogene. This CDR3 is built from 15 residues. The CDR3 loop is CASRSMGLAGAEQYF. CDR3 sequence (DNA): TGTGCAAGTCGCTCGATGGGACTAGCGGGAGCCGAGCAGTACTTC.

The chain combines TRBV7-9 with TRBJ1-5, with 7 bases fitting TRBD1. Per germline, CDR1 SEHNR and CDR2 FQNEAQ (reference sequence). Germline trimming cut 7 bases from V and 4 bases from J; bases unmatched to any gene: 4. CDR3 length: 13 amino acids. The chain's CDR3 is CASTGQENQPQHF. The CDR3 coding sequence is TGTGCCAGCACAGGACAGGAAAATCAGCCCCAGCATTTT. Filled out from reference TRBV7-9 and TRBJ1-5, the complete variable domain reads DTGVSQNPRHKITKRGQNVTFRCDPISEHNRLYWYRQTLGQGPEFLTYFQNEAQLEKSRLLSDRFSAERPKGSFSTLEIQRTEQGDSAMYLCASTGQENQPQHFGDGTRLSIL.

The J gene is TRBJ1-2, the V gene TRBV30; D perhaps matches TRBD1 (5 bases). CDR1 is GTSNPN and CDR2 is SVGIG in the germline V gene (reference sequence). V lost 3 bases and J lost 4, with 15 bases in between. There are 14 residues in the CDR3. CDR3 bases: TGTGCCTGGAGGGGACGGGGGGAGCTCTATGGCTACACCTTC. It translates to CAWRGRGELYGYTF.

The chain joins TRBV29-1 to TRBJ2-1, with unresolved D. V lost 5 bases, J lost 9 bases, and 11 bases lay in between. This CDR3 contains 11 residues. The germline gives CDR1 SQVTM, CDR2 ANQGSEA. In DNA, the CDR3 is TGCAGCGTTAGCGCAGTGGGTGAGCAGTTCTTC. Protein sequence: CSVSAVGEQFF.

This clone came up many times. V gene TRBV23-1 combines with J gene TRBJ1-2; TRBD1 matches at 7 bases. TRBV23-1 is labeled an ORF, and its function is uncertain. V shed 0 bases and J 4 bases; nucleotides not matched to a gene: 8. The CDR3 sequence is 16 residues long. The CDR3 region has the DNA TGCGCCAGCAGTCAATCCCGGGACAGCCAGCTCTATGGCTACACCTTC. Encoded protein: CASSQSRDSQLYGYTF.

At least ten counts were recorded for this clone. Other DNA sequences in the sample encode the same CDR3. The CDR3 DNA reads TGTGCCAGCCCGAATGAGCAGTTCTTC. This gives the protein CASPNEQFF. The J gene is TRBJ2-1, the V gene TRBV7-2; no firm D call. The length of the CDR3 is 9 residues. Germline loops: CDR1 SGHTA, CDR2 FQGNSA. The germline V and J ends were trimmed by 8 bases and 7 bases, with 3 bases remaining between them.

The J gene is TRBJ1-2, the V gene TRBV30; unclear D gene. Trimming stripped 5 bases from V and 8 bases from J, with 15 bases between. This CDR3 region has 12 residues. The germline gives CDR1 GTSNPN, CDR2 SVGIG (reference sequence). CDR3: CAWAGPRWGYTF. The CDR3 bases are TGTGCCTGGGCCGGGCCCAGATGGGGCTACACCTTC.

The chain is built from TRBV10-3 and TRBJ2-7; no reliable D call. V lost 8 bases and J 1 base, leaving 15 bases between the germline ends. Germline CDR1 and CDR2: ENHRY and SYGVKD. The CDR3 is 14 residues long. This CDR3 reads CAIGALTQSYEQYF. The CDR3, as DNA: TGTGCCATCGGAGCGCTTACTCAATCCTACGAGCAGTACTTC.